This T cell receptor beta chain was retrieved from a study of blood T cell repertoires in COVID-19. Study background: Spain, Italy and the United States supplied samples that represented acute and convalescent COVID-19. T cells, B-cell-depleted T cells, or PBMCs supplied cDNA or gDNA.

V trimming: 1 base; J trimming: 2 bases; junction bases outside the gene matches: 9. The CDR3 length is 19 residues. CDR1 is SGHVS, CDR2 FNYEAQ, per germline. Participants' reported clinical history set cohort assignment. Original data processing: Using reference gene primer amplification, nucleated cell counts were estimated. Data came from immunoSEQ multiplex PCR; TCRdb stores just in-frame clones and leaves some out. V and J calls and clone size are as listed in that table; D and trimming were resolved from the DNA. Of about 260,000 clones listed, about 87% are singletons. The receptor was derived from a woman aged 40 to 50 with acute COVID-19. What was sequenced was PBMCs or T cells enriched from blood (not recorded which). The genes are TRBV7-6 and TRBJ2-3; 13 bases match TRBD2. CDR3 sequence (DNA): TGTGCCAGCAGCTTAGATTGGGGGACTAGCGGGACGGACACAGATACGCAGTATTTT. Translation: CASSLDWGTSGTDTDTQYF.